Reported below is one TCR beta chain. Its antigen is as yet unknown. The PCR had 60 Vbeta and 13 Jbeta primers. Method: immunoSEQ multiplex PCR; TCRdb's copy keeps in-frame clones and lacks some. The profile shows 85,000 to 100,000 clones, over 75% of them singletons. Trimming took off 6 bases at V and 6 bases at J, with 11 bases between the two ends. The CDR3 is 11 amino acids. Germline V lookup: CDR1 GTSNPN, CDR2 SVGIG (reference sequence). The source of the sample is a study of cytomegalovirus exposure and HLA in healthy donors. Across the study: A preliminary data release comprised 70 million to 95 million unique TCRs obtained from HLA-typed donors. General study results and limits: In an earlier analysis, in 620 or so donors, most V segments appeared productive either ~90% or ~30% of the time. Researchers reportedly found TCR beta sequences accurately predicted most subjects' HLA-A and HLA-B alleles.

This sequence was found in a man in his fifties in good health and CMV-seropositive. The sample taken for sequencing was PBMCs. The chain carries TRBV30 and TRBJ1-1; TRBD1 might be the D (6 bases). CDR3 sequence (DNA): TGTGCCTGCAACAGGGCCGCTGAAGCTTTCTTT. Translating it yields CACNRAAEAFF.